The following is a TCR beta chain sequence with its context. Its antigen is unidentified. This entry is derived from a study of cytomegalovirus exposure and HLA in healthy donors. This PCR relied on a set of 60 Vbeta primers and 13 Jbeta primers. This table comes from immunoSEQ multiplex PCR, and its TCRdb copy is limited to in-frame clones, with some not included. The table includes 95,000 to 110,000 clones, roughly 72% detected once. Study-level findings and limits: With further analysis later on, most CMV-associated TCR beta chains appeared HLA-restricted. V- and J-gene trimming in TCR beta was tied to a missense DCLRE1C variant by an analysis performed later. Later, an analysis found that common viral pathogens appeared to be linked with several of the most significant clusters.

The CDR3 runs 17 residues. The V gene end was trimmed by 7 bases and the J gene end by 0 bases; junction bases not matched to a gene: 5. Germline V gives CDR1 MDHEN, CDR2 SYDVKM. The sequenced sample was PBMCs. The chain uses TRBV28 and TRBJ2-3, with 15 positions matching TRBD2. The clonotype comes from a woman under 30 in good health and CMV-seropositive. CDR3 loop: CASTGLAGGPSTDTQYF. The CDR3 DNA is TGTGCCAGCACTGGACTAGCGGGAGGGCCTAGCACAGATACGCAGTATTTT.